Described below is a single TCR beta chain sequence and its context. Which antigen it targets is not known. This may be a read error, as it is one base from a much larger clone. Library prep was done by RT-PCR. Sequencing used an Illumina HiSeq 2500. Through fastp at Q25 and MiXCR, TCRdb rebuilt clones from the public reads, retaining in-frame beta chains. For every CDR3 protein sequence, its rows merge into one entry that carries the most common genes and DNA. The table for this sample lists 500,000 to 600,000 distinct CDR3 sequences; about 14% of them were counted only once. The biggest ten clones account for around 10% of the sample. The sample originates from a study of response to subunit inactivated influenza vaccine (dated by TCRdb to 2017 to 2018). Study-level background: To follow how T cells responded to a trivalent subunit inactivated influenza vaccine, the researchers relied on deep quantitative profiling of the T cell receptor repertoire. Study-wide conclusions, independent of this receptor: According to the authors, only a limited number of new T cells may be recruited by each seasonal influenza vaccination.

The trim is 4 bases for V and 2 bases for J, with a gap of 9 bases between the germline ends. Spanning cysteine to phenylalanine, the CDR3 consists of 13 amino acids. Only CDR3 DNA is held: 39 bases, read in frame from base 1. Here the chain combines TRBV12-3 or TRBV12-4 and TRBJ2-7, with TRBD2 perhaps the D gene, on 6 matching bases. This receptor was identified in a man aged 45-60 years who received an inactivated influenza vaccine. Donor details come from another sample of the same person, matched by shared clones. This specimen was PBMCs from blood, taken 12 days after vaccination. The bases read TGTGCCAGCAGTTGGACTACCGCCTACGAGCAGTACTTC. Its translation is CASSWTTAYEQYF.